Below, 24 T cell receptor beta chains from the same sample are listed, as sequenced in a study of blood T cell repertoires in COVID-19 (dated by TCRdb to 2020 to 2022). Library creation used the immunoSEQ multiplex PCR assay. TCRdb obtained this table from immuneACCESS and retained in-frame rearrangements with V and J assigned. These tables miss some clones; where compared with another copy, unresolved V genes account for less than half of the shortfall, and the remainder is unexplained. For this sample the table gives 95,000 to 150,000 clones, of which about nine tenths were detected only once. Almost 4.5% of the sample belongs to the ten largest clones. What was sequenced was peripheral blood. Source of these receptors: a man aged 35 to 55 with acute or convalescent COVID-19.

This clone showed up just a few times. The chain links TRBV12-5 to TRBJ1-5, with TRBD1 as a possible D gene (6 bases). Trimming cost V 0 bases and J 0 bases, with 15 bases left between them. The CDR3 is made up of 18 amino acids. Germline loops: CDR1 LGHNT, CDR2 FRNRAP. The CDR3 is CASGLVTTDSNSNQPQHF. In nucleotides, the CDR3 is TGTGCTAGTGGTTTGGTAACGACGGACAGCAATAGCAATCAGCCCCAGCATTTT.

The chain is built from TRBV7-2 and TRBJ2-2; D might be TRBD1 (6 bases). Germline CDR1 is SGHTA and CDR2 is FQGNSA. The V and J ends lost 5 bases and 3 bases respectively, with 22 bases between them. This CDR3 comprises 18 residues. CDR3 bases: TGTGCCAGCAGCACACGCCCTCTCGGACAGATCGACACCGGGGAGCTGTTTTTT. The encoded protein is CASSTRPLGQIDTGELFF.

This clone came up once. V is TRBV6-5 and J is TRBJ2-7; 7 nucleotides align to TRBD1. The ends lost 5 bases at V and 3 bases at J; junction bases unmatched: 4. Germline V lookup: CDR1 MNHEY, CDR2 SVGAGI. This CDR3 region has 13 residues. CDR3 DNA: TGTGCCAGCAGTACGGGGACAGACTACGAGCAGTACTTC. Amino acid sequence: CASSTGTDYEQYF.

This chain links TRBV6-5 with TRBJ2-7; TRBD1 might be the D (5 bases). The CDR3 spans 14 residues. The V gene's germline CDR1 is MNHEY and CDR2 SVGAGI. V lost 6 bases and J lost 3, with 15 bases in between. This chain's CDR3 is CASRAQGNFYEQYF. The CDR3 nucleotides read TGTGCCAGCAGAGCCCAGGGAAATTTCTACGAGCAGTACTTC.

This clone turned up a few times. In DNA form, the CDR3 reads TGTGCCAGCAGCATCGACAGTTATAGCAATCAGCCCCAGCATTTT. This gives the protein CASSIDSYSNQPQHF. The chain links TRBV7-8 to TRBJ1-5; weak D call: TRBD1 (5 bases). In germline, CDR1 is SGHVS, CDR2 FQNEAQ. The ends were cut back, 5 bases at V and 0 bases at J, with 11 bases in the middle. The CDR3 has 15 amino acids.

The chain links TRBV2 to TRBJ1-5; 8 positions match TRBD1. Germline V gene lookup returns CDR1 SNHLY and CDR2 FYNNEI. This CDR3 is built from 13 residues. Losses at the gene ends were 8 bases for V and 4 bases for J; bases not matched to a gene: 4. The CDR3 here is CASQDRDNQPQHF. The DNA for the CDR3 is TGTGCCAGCCAGGACAGGGATAATCAGCCCCAGCATTTT. Full variable domain (remainder filled in from reference TRBV2 and TRBJ1-5): EPEVTQTPSHQVTQMGQEVILRCVPISNHLYFYWYRQILGQKVEFLVSFYNNEISEKSEIFDDQFSVERPDGSNFTLKIRSTKLEDSAMYFCASQDRDNQPQHFGDGTRLSIL.

This chain uses TRBV18 with TRBJ1-5; TRBD1 agrees at 7 bases. Germline V gives CDR1 KGHSH, CDR2 LQKENI. This CDR3 is 16 amino acids long. Unmatched junction bases numbered 11, after V lost 6 bases and J lost 3 bases. DNA of the CDR3: TGTGCCAGCTCTCCCAGGGGGAATCTTGACAATCAGCCCCAGCATTTT. This codes for CASSPRGNLDNQPQHF.

The gene calls are TRBV5-1 and TRBJ2-1, with 9 bases fitting TRBD2. The ends lost 0 bases at V and 5 bases at J; junction bases unmatched: 6. This CDR3 spans 16 amino acids. The germline V gene has CDR1 SGHRS and CDR2 YFSETQ. CDR3 DNA sequence: TGCGCCAGCAGCTTGGTGGCTAGCGGGGTTAACAATGAGCAGTTCTTC. This translates into CASSLVASGVNNEQFF.

This clone was detected once. V is TRBV7-9 and J is TRBJ2-1; D perhaps matches TRBD1 (5 bases). Germline V lookup: CDR1 SEHNR, CDR2 FQNEAQ (reference sequence). Trimming removed 0 bases at V and 6 bases at J, with 9 bases between. This CDR3 contains 14 residues. The CDR3 bases are TGTGCCAGCAGCTTAGCCGGCAGGGTCAATGAGCAGTTCTTC. Encoded protein: CASSLAGRVNEQFF.

The V gene is TRBV6-2 or TRBV6-3, the J gene TRBJ1-1; possible D gene TRBD1, 5 bases. Germline V gene sequence: CDR1 MNHEY, CDR2 SVGEGT. This CDR3 is 14 amino acids long. Trimming left V 6 bases short and J 2 bases short, with 13 bases between. In DNA form, the CDR3 reads TGTGCCAGCAGCCTTCCGACAGCCAACACTGAAGCTTTCTTT. Its protein is CASSLPTANTEAFF.

This chain links TRBV13 with TRBJ1-2; D may be TRBD1 (6 bases). V was pared by 4 bases and J by 6 bases, with 15 bases between. There are 14 residues in the CDR3. Germline V gives CDR1 PRHDT, CDR2 FYEKMQ (reference sequence). Here the CDR3 DNA reads TGTGCCAGCAGCTCGGCAGGGGTATTTGATGGCTACACCTTC. Translating gives CASSSAGVFDGYTF.

This chain connects TRBV7-2 to TRBJ1-2; 7 bases agree with TRBD1. The CDR3 runs to 13 residues. Trimming at V came to 4 bases and at J to 8 bases, leaving 7 bases not matched to a gene. CDR1 and CDR2 from the germline V gene are SGHTA and FQGNSA. This chain's CDR3 is CASSSPGGTGYTF. The DNA for the CDR3 is TGTGCCAGCAGCTCGCCAGGGGGGACCGGCTACACCTTC.

The CDR3 region is CASTVAGATYNEQFF. Here the CDR3 DNA reads TGTGCCAGCACCGTAGCGGGGGCGACGTACAATGAGCAGTTCTTC. V is TRBV27 and J is TRBJ2-1; 9 nucleotides match TRBD2. The CDR3 totals 15 residues. V lost 7 bases to trimming and J lost 4 bases; unmatched junction nucleotides: 8. CDR1 is MNHEY, CDR2 SMNVEV, per germline (reference sequence).

This clone appeared a single time. This sequence joins TRBV11-2 and TRBJ1-3; D call uncertain. V shed 2 bases and J shed 0 bases, with 11 bases lying between them. From germline, CDR1 is SGHAT and CDR2 FQNNGV. This CDR3 has 16 amino acids. CDR3 sequence (DNA): TGTGCCAGCAGCTTATCGGTGACAAACTCTGGAAACACCATATATTTT. Translating it yields CASSLSVTNSGNTIYF.

This clone has just a few counts. The chain joins TRBV7-2 to TRBJ1-2; D is possibly TRBD1 (5 bases). With 5 bases removed from V and 5 bases from J, the gap between germline ends came to 15 bases. This CDR3 is built from 14 residues. CDR1 and CDR2 (germline): SGHTA, FQGNSA. The chain's CDR3 is CASSPRRGWYGYTF. CDR3 nucleotide sequence: TGTGCCAGCAGCCCTAGACGGGGGTGGTATGGCTACACCTTC.

This chain joins TRBV19 and TRBJ1-5; D unresolved. Germline-derived CDR1 and CDR2 are LNHDA and SQIVND (reference sequence). V lost 6 bases and J 1 base, leaving 4 bases between the germline ends. This CDR3 spans 12 amino acids. For the CDR3, the DNA is TGTGCCAGTAGGAGGAGCAATCAGCCCCAGCATTTT. Amino acid sequence: CASRRSNQPQHF.

The chain uses TRBV29-1 and TRBJ2-2; TRBD1 matches at 9 bases. The CDR3 is 15 residues long. Trimming removed 0 bases from V and 7 bases from J; junction bases left unmatched: 6. Germline V gene lookup returns CDR1 SQVTM and CDR2 ANQGSEA. The CDR3 reads CSVEEIGQGNGELFF. CDR3 nucleotides: TGCAGCGTTGAAGAGATCGGACAGGGGAACGGGGAGCTGTTTTTT.

The rearrangement joins TRBV5-6 to TRBJ1-5; 7 nucleotides agree with TRBD1. The trim removed 4 bases at V and 3 bases at J, leaving 7 bases unmatched. The CDR3 consists of 15 residues. CDR1 and CDR2 (germline): SGHDT, YYEEEE. CDR3 in amino acids: CASSRIDRDNQPQHF. In DNA form, the CDR3 reads TGTGCCAGCAGCCGAATTGACAGGGACAATCAGCCCCAGCATTTT. The whole variable domain, filled in from reference TRBV5-6 and TRBJ1-5, reads DAGVTQSPTHLIKTRGQQVTLRCSPKSGHDTVSWYQQALGQGPQFIFQYYEEEERQRGNFPDRFSGHQFPNYSSELNVNALLLGDSALYLCASSRIDRDNQPQHFGDGTRLSIL.

The chain links TRBV9 to TRBJ2-7, with D perhaps matching TRBD2 (6 bases). CDR1 is SGDLS, CDR2 YYNGEE, per germline. The CDR3 totals 15 residues. Trimming removed 2 bases from V and 0 bases from J, with 12 bases in between. The CDR3 loop is CASSVAWGGSYEQYF. The CDR3 DNA reads TGTGCCAGCAGCGTTGCTTGGGGAGGCTCCTACGAGCAGTACTTC. The whole variable domain, remainder taken from reference TRBV9 and TRBJ2-7, is DSGVTQTPKHLITATGQRVTLRCSPRSGDLSVYWYQQSLDQGLQFLIQYYNGEERAKGNILERFSAQQFPDLHSELNLSSLELGDSALYFCASSVAWGGSYEQYFGPGTRLTVT.

The V call is TRBV3-1 (or the pseudogene TRBV3-2), the J call TRBJ1-2; TRBD1 might be the D (5 bases). V was pared by 1 base and J by 3 bases, with 15 bases between. This CDR3 region has 16 residues. Per germline, CDR1 LGHDT and CDR2 YNNKEL (reference sequence). The CDR3 nucleotides are TGTGCCAGCAGCCAAGCGTCGGGGGTTGGTCACTATGGCTACACCTTC. This sequence encodes CASSQASGVGHYGYTF.

V and J are TRBV7-3 and TRBJ1-1, with a tentative D call TRBD1 (6 bases). The CDR3 is 13 residues long. The germline gives CDR1 SGHTA, CDR2 FQGTGA. V was cut by 5 bases and J by 5 bases, with 12 bases left in between. CDR3 DNA sequence: TGTGCCAGCAGCCCACAGGGAAGGACTGAAGCTTTCTTT. It yields the protein CASSPQGRTEAFF.

The chain is built from TRBV6-5 and TRBJ1-2; 8 bases line up with TRBD1. V lost 8 bases and J lost 5; bases outside the gene matches: 10. Germline V gene sequence: CDR1 MNHEY, CDR2 SVGAGI. The CDR3 is 14 amino acids. The CDR3 coding sequence is TGTGCCAGCGGAACAGGGGGAAGACCTTATGGCTACACCTTC. This sequence encodes CASGTGGRPYGYTF.

The count of this clone is one. This chain uses TRBV5-6 with TRBJ1-5; 9 nucleotides agree with TRBD1. The CDR3 length is 16 residues. V shed 1 base, J shed 4 bases, and the junction held 6 bases outside the gene matches. CDR1 SGHDT and CDR2 YYEEEE come from the germline V gene. In DNA, the CDR3 is TGTGCCAGCAGCTTGTCCTGGACAGGGGATAATCAGCCCCAGCATTTT. Protein: CASSLSWTGDNQPQHF.

This clone was found once. V usage is TRBV5-1 and J usage is TRBJ2-7; the match to TRBD2 covers 13 bases. The junction had 3 bases not matched to a gene; V was cut back by 4 bases and J by 2 bases. CDR1 SGHRS and CDR2 YFSETQ come from the germline V gene. The CDR3 extends over 15 amino acids. The CDR3 sequence is CASSAGTSGAYEQYF. CDR3 nucleotides: TGCGCCAGCAGCGCCGGGACTAGCGGGGCCTACGAGCAGTACTTC.